The 25 T cell receptor beta chains listed next were all sequenced from one sample in a study of T cell changes during pregnancy in multiple sclerosis (dated by TCRdb to 2018 to 2020). Library construction relied on the immunoSEQ multiplex PCR assay. TCRdb stores this immuneACCESS table with in-frame sequences only. Part of the clones is absent; in the studies checked, under half of the shortfall reflects unresolved V genes, and no reason is known for the rest. The sample yields tens of thousands of clones; 92% were counted once. Clones ranked in the top ten supply about 0.18% of the sample. Specimen: CD4+ T cells from peripheral blood mononuclear cells, collected after pregnancy. These receptors were taken from a female donor in good health, enrolled as a control in a pregnancy study.

The rearrangement joins TRBV5-6 to TRBJ1-2; the D is unclear. V was clipped by 3 bases and J by 8 bases, with 11 bases between them. In germline, CDR1 is SGHDT, CDR2 YYEEEE. The CDR3 spans 12 residues. The CDR3 reads CASSWQNGGYTF. As DNA, the CDR3 is TGTGCCAGCAGCTGGCAGAACGGGGGCTACACCTTC.

The chain has TRBV7-2 and TRBJ1-1; the D gene is possibly TRBD1 (6 bases). V lost 5 bases to trimming and J lost 4 bases, with 14 bases between them. This CDR3 spans 14 amino acids. Germline CDR1 is SGHTA and CDR2 is FQGNSA. The CDR3 DNA reads TGTGCCAGCAGCCCGTCGACAGGAGGCACTGAAGCTTTCTTT. This encodes CASSPSTGGTEAFF.

The chain uses TRBV18 and TRBJ1-2; 9 nucleotides agree with TRBD1. Trimming removed 4 bases from V and 5 bases from J; junction bases left unmatched: 8. Germline CDR1 is KGHSH and CDR2 is LQKENI. The CDR3 consists of 15 residues. The CDR3 DNA reads TGTGCCAGCTCACGGACAGGGGTAGGGGAATATGGCTACACCTTC. Residues: CASSRTGVGEYGYTF.

This sequence joins TRBV5-1 and TRBJ2-2; D gene ambiguous. The germline V gene encodes CDR1 SGHRS and CDR2 YFSETQ. This CDR3 region has 14 residues. V lost 2 bases and J lost 1, with 6 bases in between. Here the CDR3 DNA reads TGCGCCAGCAGCTTCAGTGTGAACACCGGGGAGCTGTTTTTT. Encoded protein: CASSFSVNTGELFF.

V is TRBV7-3 and J is TRBJ1-1; D gene ambiguous. The germline V gene has CDR1 SGHTA and CDR2 FQGTGA. Trimming cost V 4 bases and J 1 base, with 16 bases left between them. The CDR3 sequence is 16 residues long. CDR3 region: CASSSLFRGGNTEAFF. Written as DNA, the CDR3 is TGTGCCAGCAGCTCCCTATTTCGGGGAGGGAACACTGAAGCTTTCTTT.

The J gene is TRBJ2-1, the V gene TRBV11-2; TRBD2 aligns across 10 bases. Germline values: CDR1 SGHAT, CDR2 FQNNGV. V shed 3 bases and J 9 bases; nucleotides not matched to a gene: 8. The CDR3 extends over 15 amino acids. The CDR3 spells CASSFTSGGVSEQFF. The DNA of the CDR3 is TGTGCCAGCAGCTTTACAAGCGGGGGGGTGAGTGAGCAGTTCTTC.

The chain is built from TRBV7-8 and TRBJ1-1, with D perhaps matching TRBD1 (5 bases). The CDR3 has 14 amino acids. Per germline, CDR1 SGHVS and CDR2 FQNEAQ. Trimming left V 5 bases short and J 3 bases short, with 13 bases between. The chain's CDR3 is CASSSLTVYTEAFF. In nucleotides, the CDR3 is TGTGCCAGCAGCAGTCTGACAGTTTACACTGAAGCTTTCTTT.

This chain links TRBV7-2 with TRBJ2-7, with 8 bases fitting TRBD1. The germline V gene has CDR1 SGHTA and CDR2 FQGNSA. Losses at the gene ends were 4 bases for V and 2 bases for J; bases not matched to a gene: 4. The CDR3 length is 14 residues. The CDR3 nucleotides read TGTGCCAGCAGCTCCCGGACAGGGACCTACGAGCAGTACTTC. Its protein is CASSSRTGTYEQYF.

V is TRBV30 and J is TRBJ1-4; weak D call: TRBD1 (6 bases). V was pared by 1 base and J by 6 bases, with 9 bases between. The CDR3 covers 13 residues. In germline, CDR1 is GTSNPN, CDR2 SVGIG (reference sequence). The CDR3 nucleotides read TGTGCCTGGAGTGGGCAGGGGTATGAAAAACTGTTTTTT. This encodes CAWSGQGYEKLFF.

The genes are TRBV7-9 and TRBJ2-3; TRBD2 agrees at 11 bases. Germline assignment: CDR1 SEHNR and CDR2 FQNEAQ (reference sequence). The CDR3 is 19 residues long. J lost 0 bases, V lost 3 bases, and 11 bases had no gene match. The CDR3 DNA is TGTGCCAGCAGCTTGGGGGTCACCTTAGCGGGGGGGAGCACAGATACGCAGTATTTT. Its translation: CASSLGVTLAGGSTDTQYF.

This chain joins TRBV28 and TRBJ2-2, with TRBD1 matching over 7 bases. CDR3 length: 14 amino acids. V shed 7 bases, J shed 1 base, and the junction held 3 bases outside the gene matches. Germline loops: CDR1 MDHEN, CDR2 SYDVKM. The CDR3 coding sequence is TGTGCCAGCACGGGGACAGTGAACACCGGGGAGCTGTTTTTT. Its translation: CASTGTVNTGELFF.

The chain combines TRBV4-3 with TRBJ1-3; 10 bases are shared with TRBD1. The CDR3 has 16 residues. The V gene end was trimmed by 0 bases and the J gene end by 2 bases; junction bases not matched to a gene: 1. Germline CDR1 and CDR2: LGHNA and YSLEER. CDR3 coding DNA: TGCGCCAGCAGCCAAGACGACAGGGGGCCTGGAAACACCATATATTTT. Protein: CASSQDDRGPGNTIYF.

This chain connects TRBV7-2 to TRBJ1-6; D possibly corresponds to TRBD1 (6 bases). The CDR3 is 17 residues long. Deletions cut 4 bases from V and 0 bases from J, with 13 bases between. Germline values: CDR1 SGHTA, CDR2 FQGNSA. The CDR3 bases are TGTGCCAGCAGCTCAAGCCAGGGGAGCTCCTATAATTCACCCCTCCACTTT. Translated, it gives CASSSSQGSSYNSPLHF.

This sequence joins TRBV15 and TRBJ1-2, with TRBD1 matching over 7 bases. Losses at the gene ends were 1 base for V and 4 bases for J; bases not matched to a gene: 6. This CDR3 has 15 amino acids. Germline CDR1 LNHNV, CDR2 YYDKDF (reference sequence). In DNA form, the CDR3 reads TGTGCCACCAGCAGAGTCTTGACAGGGACCTATGGCTACACCTTC. This translates into CATSRVLTGTYGYTF.

The chain uses TRBV4-1 and TRBJ2-1; 9 bases fit TRBD2. Germline V lookup: CDR1 MGHRA, CDR2 YSYEKL. Trimming took 7 bases from V and 2 from J; bases not matched to a gene: 9. The CDR3 is 16 residues long. CDR3 in DNA: TGCGCCAGCAAAAGGGAGCGGGGGGTAACCTACAATGAGCAGTTCTTC. This encodes CASKRERGVTYNEQFF.

This clone has only one observation. The J gene is TRBJ1-6, the V gene TRBV14; D may be TRBD1 (5 bases). Trimming removed 6 bases from V and 7 bases from J, with 13 bases in between. The CDR3 is 14 amino acids. The germline CDR1 and CDR2 sequences are SGHDN and FVKESK. The CDR3 is CASSYNRFNSPLHF. The CDR3 DNA sequence: TGTGCCAGCAGTTATAACAGGTTCAATTCACCCCTCCACTTT.

The rearrangement joins TRBV19 to TRBJ2-1; 8 nucleotides align to TRBD2. Germline V gene lookup returns CDR1 LNHDA and CDR2 SQIVND (reference sequence). The V segment lost 7 bases and the J segment 0 bases; nucleotides outside the gene matches: 8. The CDR3 totals 16 residues. The CDR3 region is CASMRGGGSSYNEQFF. The CDR3 DNA sequence: TGTGCCAGTATGAGGGGCGGGGGGAGCTCCTACAATGAGCAGTTCTTC.

The V gene is TRBV5-1, the J gene TRBJ1-4; D uncertain. The V gene lost 4 bases and the J gene lost 0 bases, with 16 bases spanning the gap. CDR1 is SGHRS, CDR2 YFSETQ, per germline. The CDR3 consists of 17 residues. In DNA, the CDR3 is TGCGCCAGCAGCCACAATTGGGAGCCCGCAACTAATGAAAAACTGTTTTTT. Translated: CASSHNWEPATNEKLFF.

The chain carries TRBV7-3 and TRBJ1-1; D is perhaps TRBD1 (6 bases). Deletions cut 5 bases from V and 0 bases from J, with 13 bases between. The CDR3 consists of 15 residues. Per the germline V gene, CDR1 is SGHTA and CDR2 is FQGTGA. DNA for the CDR3: TGTGCCAGCAGCCCAAACAGGGCCGTGAACACTGAAGCTTTCTTT. Protein product: CASSPNRAVNTEAFF.

The chain employs TRBV19 and TRBJ1-2; D remains ambiguous. The CDR3 is 13 residues long. Looked up from germline, CDR1 is LNHDA and CDR2 is SQIVND (reference sequence). Between the trimmed V and J ends, which lost 9 bases and 4 bases, there was a span of 15 bases. DNA for the CDR3: TGTGCCAGCCGTCTAGGATCTACCTATGGCTACACCTTC. Protein: CASRLGSTYGYTF.

V usage is TRBV7-8 and J usage is TRBJ1-1; perhaps TRBD1 as D (5 bases). V was trimmed by 1 base and J by 4 bases, leaving 10 bases between them. Germline V gene sequence: CDR1 SGHVS, CDR2 FQNEAQ. The CDR3 runs 14 residues. CDR3 DNA: TGTGCCAGCAGCTTAGGGGGGGGTTCCACTGAAGCTTTCTTT. Translating it yields CASSLGGGSTEAFF.

The rearrangement uses TRBV29-1 and TRBJ2-1, with D uncertain. Germline-derived CDR1 and CDR2 are SQVTM and ANQGSEA. The CDR3 is 13 amino acids. Trimming took off 3 bases at V and 5 bases at J, with 11 bases between the two ends. CDR3 protein: CSVDLSNDNEQFF. The CDR3 nucleotides read TGCAGCGTTGATTTGTCTAACGACAATGAGCAGTTCTTC.

The V gene is TRBV20-1, the J gene TRBJ1-3; the D is unclear. CDR1 and CDR2 from the germline V gene are DFQATT and SNEGSKA (reference sequence). The CDR3 runs to 11 residues. The CDR3 reads CRAGSGNTIYF. CDR3 DNA sequence: TGCAGAGCCGGCTCTGGAAACACCATATATTTT.

Worth noting for this clone: Other nucleotide sequences from this sample produce the same CDR3. This chain joins TRBV7-9 and TRBJ1-2, with D unresolved. The ends were cut back, 3 bases at V and 0 bases at J, with 11 bases in the middle. The CDR3 sequence is 15 residues long. The germline V gene has CDR1 SEHNR and CDR2 FQNEAQ (reference sequence). The DNA for the CDR3 is TGTGCCAGCAGCTTGGGCGGAGGAGCTAACTATGGCTACACCTTC. Residues: CASSLGGGANYGYTF.

The V gene is TRBV11-1, the J gene TRBJ2-1, with D possibly being TRBD1 (6 bases). The CDR3 length is 15 residues. V lost 2 bases and J 7 bases, leaving 15 bases between the germline ends. Germline CDR1 is SGHAT and CDR2 is FQDESV (reference sequence). The CDR3 region is CASSLTRDKKNEQFF. CDR3 in DNA: TGTGCCAGCAGCTTAACACGGGACAAGAAGAATGAGCAGTTCTTC.